This T cell receptor beta chain was identified during a study of blood T cell repertoires in COVID-19. Germline loops: CDR1 SGHRS, CDR2 YFSETQ. V lost 4 bases and J lost 6, with 19 bases in between. The CDR3 length is 15 residues. Assay used: immunoSEQ multiplex PCR; TCRdb lists only in-frame clones, some missing. Altogether tens of thousands of clones are present, approximately 88% being singletons, with the ten largest covering 5% to 7.5%. The sequence was obtained from a woman in her fifties or sixties with acute or convalescent COVID-19. The sequencing input was peripheral blood. This sequence joins TRBV5-1 and TRBJ2-5; D might be TRBD1 (5 bases). The DNA for the CDR3 is TGCGCCAGCAGCCTCCGACAGACGTTCACGAAGACCCAGTACTTC. Protein sequence: CASSLRQTFTKTQYF.